The 29 T cell receptor beta chains below all came from one sample that was sequenced in a study of shared clonotypes between healthy human individuals. Sequenced by immunoSEQ multiplex PCR; TCRdb stores in-frame clones only, minus some. Of some 2 million clones listed, around 96% were seen once; the top ten hold roughly 1.2%. As defined, naive CD8 cells were CD45RO-negative and positively selected for CCR7, with terminally differentiated effector memory CD45RA+ cells excluded. The material sequenced was naive CD8+ T cells sorted from blood. Every receptor here comes from a man aged 18 to 30 in good health.

To note about this clone: Distinct nucleotide sequences in the sample also encode this CDR3. This chain connects TRBV27 to TRBJ2-7; D possibly uses TRBD1 or TRBD2 (5 bases each). V lost 0 bases and J 5 bases, leaving 8 bases between the germline ends. Germline V CDR1 and CDR2: MNHEY, SMNVEV (reference sequence). This CDR3 spans 13 amino acids. Here the CDR3 reads CASSLSWGHEQYF. For the CDR3, the DNA is TGTGCCAGCAGTTTATCTTGGGGACACGAGCAGTACTTC.

The chain combines TRBV5-6 with TRBJ2-3; D is uncertain. CDR3 size: 15 residues. Germline CDR1 is SGHDT and CDR2 is YYEEEE. Trimming shortened V by 0 bases and J by 4 bases, and 12 bases separated the two germline ends. CDR3 DNA sequence: TGTGCCAGCAGCTTGGAGGCCTCTTGGGCAGATACGCAGTATTTT. Its protein is CASSLEASWADTQYF.

V usage is TRBV5-4 and J usage is TRBJ1-6, with 9 bases that match TRBD1. After removal of 1 base from V and 8 bases from J, the junction contained 4 bases not matched to a gene. In germline, CDR1 is SGHNT, CDR2 YYREEE (reference sequence). The CDR3 covers 15 residues. Here the CDR3 DNA reads TGTGCCAGCAGCTTGACAGGGGGCAAGGATTCACCCCTCCACTTT. This encodes CASSLTGGKDSPLHF.

The table lists this clone with a few counts. V gene TRBV30 combines with J gene TRBJ1-5; no clear D. The CDR3 is 15 amino acids. Germline V gene data show CDR1 as GTSNPN and CDR2 as SVGIG (reference sequence). Trimming took 1 base from V and 3 from J, leaving 13 bases between them. In DNA form, the CDR3 reads TGTGCCTGGAGTGACGGGGTCGCAGACAATCAGCCCCAGCATTTT. Protein: CAWSDGVADNQPQHF.

In this sample, this clone turned up once. The chain joins TRBV5-6 to TRBJ1-1; maybe TRBD1 (6 bases). This CDR3 is built from 13 residues. In germline, CDR1 is SGHDT, CDR2 YYEEEE. V lost 7 bases and J 9 bases, leaving 19 bases between the germline ends. For the CDR3, the DNA is TGTGCCAGCCGCCCGGGGGGCGCAGGAAAAGCTTTCTTT. Encoded protein: CASRPGGAGKAFF.

V usage is TRBV4-1 and J usage is TRBJ2-7; no definite D call. Trimming removed 2 bases from V and 1 base from J, with 3 bases in between. The V gene's germline CDR1 is MGHRA and CDR2 YSYEKL. The CDR3 has 12 residues. For the CDR3, the DNA is TGCGCCAGCAGCCAATCGTCCTACGAGCAGTACTTC. Protein sequence: CASSQSSYEQYF.

This chain joins TRBV6-6 and TRBJ2-1; no definite D call. The germline V gene has CDR1 MNHNY and CDR2 SVGAGI (reference sequence). The CDR3 spans 15 residues. Trimming pared 4 bases from V and 1 base from J, leaving 11 bases between. CDR3 nucleotides: TGTGCCAGCAGTTCGGCGGCCGCATCCTACAATGAGCAGTTCTTC. Its protein is CASSSAAASYNEQFF.

The gene calls are TRBV7-9 and TRBJ1-2, with a possible D match to TRBD1 (6 bases). Trimming cost V 1 base and J 4 bases, with 13 bases left between them. The CDR3 extends over 15 amino acids. Per germline, CDR1 SEHNR and CDR2 FQNEAQ (reference sequence). CDR3 coding DNA: TGTGCCAGCAGCTTAGGGGGTGGGGACATCTATGGCTACACCTTC. Protein sequence: CASSLGGGDIYGYTF.

This chain uses TRBV9 with TRBJ1-1; possibly TRBD1 for D (6 bases). With 1 base removed from V and 6 bases from J, the gap between germline ends came to 10 bases. CDR1 SGDLS and CDR2 YYNGEE come from the germline V gene. The CDR3 is made up of 13 amino acids. CDR3 protein: CASSVSQGPEAFF. The CDR3 region has the DNA TGTGCCAGCAGCGTAAGCCAGGGGCCTGAAGCTTTCTTT.

The V call is TRBV29-1, the J call TRBJ2-5; D may be TRBD1 or TRBD2 (5 bases each). Judging by the DNA end, TRBJ2-7 fits better; the J call may be wrong. This CDR3 comprises 12 residues. Germline V gene sequence: CDR1 SQVTM, CDR2 ANQGSEA. The CDR3 loop is CSARDGSYEQYF. CDR3 bases: TGCAGCGCACGGGACGGATCCTACGAGCAGTACTTC.

This chain joins TRBV29-1 and TRBJ2-7, with D perhaps TRBD1 (6 bases). Germline loops: CDR1 SQVTM, CDR2 ANQGSEA. This CDR3 contains 12 residues. Deletions cut 5 bases from V and 4 bases from J, with 12 bases between. The CDR3 reads CSVYEGVYEQYF. The CDR3 coding sequence is TGCAGCGTTTATGAGGGGGTTTACGAGCAGTACTTC.

The V call is TRBV5-1, the J call TRBJ2-7, with D perhaps TRBD1 (5 bases). The CDR3 covers 14 residues. CDR1 is SGHRS and CDR2 is YFSETQ in the germline V gene. The V end lost 3 bases, the J end lost 1 base, and 11 bases lay between the germline ends. Here the CDR3 reads CASSSRTSSYEQYF. The CDR3 nucleotides are TGCGCCAGCAGCTCCCGGACAAGTTCCTACGAGCAGTACTTC.

To note about this clone: The same CDR3 arises from other DNA sequences in this sample as well. The chain has TRBV6-6 and TRBJ2-1, with D unresolved. V was shortened by 2 bases and J by 7 bases, with 6 bases between the two germline ends. In germline, CDR1 is MNHNY, CDR2 SVGAGI (reference sequence). CDR3 size: 12 residues. Here the CDR3 DNA reads TGTGCCAGCAGTTACGGCAGTAATGAGCAGTTCTTC. Translated: CASSYGSNEQFF.

V gene TRBV6-5 combines with J gene TRBJ2-3, with 7 bases identical to TRBD1. This CDR3 is built from 16 residues. From germline, CDR1 is MNHEY and CDR2 SVGAGI. Trimming took 3 bases from V and 2 from J; bases not matched to a gene: 8. The CDR3 loop is CASSYDRAKPTDTQYF. For the CDR3, the DNA is TGTGCCAGCAGTTATGACAGGGCTAAACCCACAGATACGCAGTATTTT.

The rearrangement links TRBV2 to TRBJ1-5; tentatively, D is TRBD1 (6 bases). Germline loops: CDR1 SNHLY, CDR2 FYNNEI. This CDR3 spans 16 amino acids. V lost 7 bases and J 2 bases, leaving 18 bases between the germline ends. The CDR3 region is CASTEGWGPGNQPQHF. For the CDR3, the DNA is TGTGCCAGCACCGAAGGTTGGGGGCCGGGCAATCAGCCCCAGCATTTT.

The chain couples TRBV5-1 to TRBJ2-1; D gene uncertain. V dropped 0 bases and J dropped 6 bases, with 10 bases sitting between them. This CDR3 contains 14 residues. Germline CDR1 and CDR2: SGHRS and YFSETQ. The chain's CDR3 is CASSLDLKGNEQFF. DNA for the CDR3: TGCGCCAGCAGCTTGGACCTGAAGGGCAATGAGCAGTTCTTC.

Concerning this clone itself: The sample contains more than one DNA sequence encoding this CDR3. V is TRBV9 and J is TRBJ2-2; 7 bases line up with TRBD1. CDR1 is SGDLS, CDR2 YYNGEE, per germline. This CDR3 region has 13 residues. V lost 3 bases and J lost 6; bases outside the gene matches: 2. This chain's CDR3 is CASSGQGAGELFF. The CDR3 DNA is TGTGCCAGCAGCGGACAGGGAGCCGGGGAGCTGTTTTTT.

Comment on this clone: One end of the junction does not line up with germline, which may come from a read error. This sample also contains other DNA sequences that code for the same CDR3. The chain recombines TRBV9 with TRBJ1-1; D gene unclear. Germline-derived CDR1 and CDR2 are SGDLS and YYNGEE. The CDR3 sequence is 14 residues long. CDR3 loop: CASSVVEATTEAFF. The CDR3 region has the DNA TGTGCTAGCAGCGTAGTCGAGGCGACCACTGAAGCTTTCTTT.

The chain employs TRBV13 and TRBJ2-4; 7 nucleotides match TRBD1. V lost 4 bases, J lost 1 base, and 13 bases stayed unmatched. The CDR3 is made up of 18 amino acids. From germline, CDR1 is PRHDT and CDR2 FYEKMQ (reference sequence). CDR3 sequence: CASSSTGTAVLAKNIQYF. The CDR3 DNA reads as TGTGCCAGCAGCTCGACCGGGACAGCGGTTTTGGCCAAAAACATTCAGTACTTC.

About this clone itself: A much more abundant neighbour one base away suggests this may be a read error. The same CDR3 arises from other DNA sequences in this sample as well. The chain is built from TRBV7-9 and TRBJ2-7, with TRBD1 matching 8 bases. CDR3 size: 13 residues. The V segment lost 5 bases and the J segment 1 base; nucleotides outside the gene matches: 1. CDR1 SEHNR and CDR2 FQNEAQ come from the germline V gene (reference sequence). The DNA for the CDR3 is TGTGCCAGCAGCCGGACAGGGTCCTACGAGCAGTACTTC. Translated, it gives CASSRTGSYEQYF.

This chain links TRBV5-4 with TRBJ1-2; D is unresolved. V shed 4 bases and J shed 6 bases, with 19 bases lying between them. Germline assignment: CDR1 SGHNT and CDR2 YYREEE (reference sequence). The CDR3 runs 15 residues. CDR3 nucleotide sequence: TGTGCCAGCAGCCATACCCAAACCTACTTCGATGGCTACACCTTC. This gives the protein CASSHTQTYFDGYTF.

This clone was detected once. The genes are TRBV4-3 and TRBJ1-2; TRBD1 is a possible D gene (5 bases). The CDR3 has 16 amino acids. In germline, CDR1 is LGHNA, CDR2 YSLEER. V gave up 4 bases and J gave up 5 bases, with 20 bases separating them. CDR3: CASSPILEGEGYGYTF. The CDR3 nucleotides are TGCGCCAGCAGCCCGATCTTGGAAGGGGAGGGTTATGGCTACACCTTC.

The gene calls are TRBV10-3 and TRBJ1-1; D gene unclear. Deletions cut 2 bases from V and 10 bases from J, with 17 bases between. Germline CDR1 is ENHRY and CDR2 is SYGVKD. CDR3 size: 14 residues. The CDR3 DNA follows: TGTGCCATCAGTGAGGCGGGAGGAGCCGGAGGAGCTTTCTTT. This codes for CAISEAGGAGGAFF.

This clone is a singleton in its sample. The V gene is TRBV4-2, the J gene TRBJ2-7; either TRBD1 or TRBD2 may supply D (5 bases each). The CDR3 is 16 amino acids. V was pared by 0 bases and J by 0 bases, with 12 bases between. Germline values: CDR1 LGHNA, CDR2 YNFKEQ. CDR3 residues: CASSQEMAGSSYEQYF. DNA of the CDR3: TGTGCCAGCAGCCAAGAAATGGCAGGGAGCTCCTACGAGCAGTACTTC.

V usage is TRBV30 and J usage is TRBJ2-1, with 9 bases matching TRBD1. The CDR3 runs to 14 residues. The germline gives CDR1 GTSNPN, CDR2 SVGIG (reference sequence). J was trimmed by 8 bases and V by 3 bases; bases with no gene match: 8. The chain's CDR3 is CAWSSGQGPDEQFF. The CDR3 DNA follows: TGTGCCTGGAGCTCGGGACAGGGTCCCGATGAGCAGTTCTTC.

The chain employs TRBV9 and TRBJ1-1; 11 positions agree with TRBD1. Germline lookup yields CDR1 SGDLS and CDR2 YYNGEE. The CDR3 is 15 residues long. Trimming at V came to 4 bases and at J to 5 bases, leaving 7 bases not matched to a gene. As DNA, the CDR3 is TGTGCCAGCAGCCTAGCCGGGACAGGGGGGACTGAAGCTTTCTTT. Translating it yields CASSLAGTGGTEAFF.

This sequence joins TRBV5-6 and TRBJ2-1, with D uncertain. Germline CDR1 is SGHDT and CDR2 is YYEEEE. This CDR3 region has 14 residues. Trimming left V 3 bases short and J 0 bases short, with 7 bases between. The CDR3 reads CASSSWTSYNEQFF. The CDR3 DNA sequence: TGTGCCAGCAGCTCGTGGACCTCCTACAATGAGCAGTTCTTC.

The V gene is TRBV4-1, the J gene TRBJ2-7; TRBD1 might be the D (6 bases). The germline V and J ends were trimmed by 3 bases and 3 bases, with 18 bases remaining between them. The CDR3 is made up of 16 amino acids. Per germline, CDR1 MGHRA and CDR2 YSYEKL. CDR3 in amino acids: CASSHRGAGDGYEQYF. Here the CDR3 DNA reads TGCGCCAGCAGCCACAGAGGGGCAGGGGATGGCTACGAGCAGTACTTC.

This chain joins TRBV7-9 and TRBJ1-1, with D tentatively TRBD1 (5 bases). There are 15 residues in the CDR3. V lost 2 bases, J lost 5 bases, and 15 bases lay in between. The germline gives CDR1 SEHNR, CDR2 FQNEAQ (reference sequence). CDR3 residues: CASSLSSGGITEAFF. The CDR3 coding sequence is TGTGCCAGCAGCTTAAGTTCCGGGGGGATTACTGAAGCTTTCTTT.